The present TCR beta chain was sequenced within a study of blood T cells in healthy people across ages. Study conclusions and caveats: Unsorted PBMC material precluded a definitive naive versus antigen-experienced comparison.

This CDR3 comprises 15 residues. Trimming removed 1 base from V and 2 bases from J; junction bases left unmatched: 5. Germline V gene data show CDR1 as MNHEY and CDR2 as SMNVEV (reference sequence). Worth noting for this clonotype: As yet, its antigen is unknown.

The authors ran a second PCR of roughly 6 to 11 cycles using a sample-barcoded 5' primer and a J-beta primer mix. One entry per CDR3 protein results from TCRdb running MiXCR on the 5' RACE reads. The sample has about 1.5 million distinct CDR3 sequences; roughly 43% are singletons. The chain couples TRBV27 to TRBJ2-7; 7 bases line up with TRBD1. The sequence derives from a woman aged 18-35 years in good health. The specimen was blood. CDR3 nucleotide sequence: TGTGCCAGCAGTTTATATTGGACAGGAGCCTACGAGCAGTACTTC. Translated, it gives CASSLYWTGAYEQYF.